The T cell receptor (beta chain) under discussion was sequenced for a study of OX40 agonist ivuxolimab in advanced cancers. With regard to the full study: Ivuxolimab was an agonistic, fully human IgG2 monoclonal antibody directed against OX40 (CD134), a costimulatory receptor. Partial responses were achieved by three dose-escalation patients, of whom one had hepatocellular carcinoma and two had cutaneous melanoma. Of the 50 to 55 dose-escalation patients, hepatocellular carcinoma was present in around 20, melanoma in around 15, renal cell carcinoma in 9 and head and neck cancer in 9. A male proportion of around 81% and a mean age of about 60 years, ranging from about 23 to 90, were recorded for the dose-escalation cohort. Prior anti-PD-1, anti-PD-L1 or anti-CTLA-4 therapy was permitted, and checkpoint inhibitors had been received by about 44% of dose-escalation patients. The monotherapy dose-escalation portion (N of about 49 patients) of the phase I ivuxolimab trial is reported in the paper. Intravenous ivuxolimab was administered to patients every 2 weeks at six dose levels: 0.01, 0.1, 0.3, 1.5, 3 and 10 mg/kg. Peripheral TCRbeta sequencing aimed to test whether ivuxolimab altered TCR sequence diversity and caused clonal T-cell expansion. The study at large found these results: The antigen specificity of the peripheral T cells that underwent clonal expansion was not determined. Low levels of normalized T-cell clonal expansion were also seen in some nonresponding patients. Clonal expansion of both CD4+ and CD8+ blood T cells was observed from baseline to week 6 at doses 0.1 to 3.0 mg/kg. On average, CD8+ T cells showed more expanded clones than CD4+ T cells after ivuxolimab. In the 0.1-3.0 mg/kg groups, partial responders had among the lowest normalized peripheral clonal expansion, particularly in CD8+ T cells.

To sequence the TCRbeta CDR3 region, genomic DNA was isolated from the sorted cells. The immunoSEQ Assay was used for sequencing of TCRbeta CDR3 regions. Here the immuneACCESS table is served through TCRdb, limited to in-frame sequences with V and J called. Missing clones are a known gap in these copies; in checked studies unresolved V genes cover under half, and the rest lacks a known reason. The sample table shows fewer than 55,000 clones, and 84% are seen once. Around 25% of the sample rests with the top ten. Patients with autoimmune disease history or receiving systemic immunosuppression were excluded from the trial. Peripheral blood for TCR sequencing was collected from all dose cohorts at baseline, on cycle 4 day 1, and on cycle 7 day 1. Samples were obtained from an open-label, multicenter, first-in-human phase I dose-escalation trial of ivuxolimab. Adults with locally advanced or metastatic melanoma, renal cell, hepatocellular, or head and neck squamous cell carcinoma were enrolled in the trial. Before TCR sequencing, CD4+ T cells and CD8+ T cells were sorted from peripheral blood as separate populations.

From a lookup of the germline V gene, CDR1 and CDR2 are SGHRS and YFSETQ. The CDR3 goes from the cysteine to the phenylalanine over 15 residues. The only DNA kept is the CDR3, 45 bases in frame from the first base. V trim: 4 bases; J trim: 6 bases; unmatched bases: 6. This clone was seen a single time. There is no known antigen for this receptor. Nothing much larger sits one base from this clone, and base qualities are not available. Sample: CD4+ or CD8+ T cells sorted from blood, taken in a trial of the OX40 agonist ivuxolimab. The source is an adult with an advanced solid tumor such as melanoma, head and neck, liver or kidney cancer. The sequence links TRBV5-1 to TRBJ2-2, with 10 middle bases fitting TRBD1. CDR3 protein: CASSPDRGDAGELFF. DNA sequence: TGCGCCAGCAGCCCGGACAGGGGGGACGCCGGGGAGCTGTTTTTT. The CDR3, completed at both ends by the reference TRBV5-1 and TRBJ2-2 genes, gives the full variable domain KAGVTQTPRYLIKTRGQQVTLSCSPISGHRSVSWYQQTPGQGLQFLFEYFSETQRNKGNFPGRFSGRQFSNSRSEMNVSTLELGDSALYLCASSPDRGDAGELFFGEGSRLTVL.